The clone carrying this T cell receptor (beta chain) was counted only a few times. What it recognizes is unknown. CD4+ naive, central memory, regulatory and stem cell-like memory subsets were isolated by sorting on CD45RO/CCR7/CD25/CD127/CD95/CD27. Sorted populations all exceeded 95% purity. This entry belongs to a study of beta chain features in type 1 diabetes. Regarding the study as a whole: In all four CD4+ subsets, TCRB CDR3 length was significantly, moderately reduced in type 1 diabetes.

The V and J ends lost 5 bases and 8 bases respectively, with 9 bases between them. The CDR3 extends over 10 amino acids. Per the germline V gene, CDR1 is DFQATT and CDR2 is SNEGSKA (reference sequence). The whole isolated RNA underwent reverse transcription, so sequencing captured expressed TCRB transcripts. Naive, central memory and regulatory T cell samples averaged about 4 million immunoSEQ reads each. Here immunoSEQ multiplex PCR was the method, and the copy in TCRdb shows in-frame clones only, minus some. In the table there are hundreds of thousands of clones, around 68% of which are singletons.

This chain joins TRBV20-1 and TRBJ1-1, with D maybe TRBD1 (5 bases). This receptor was taken from a man aged 25-40 years in good health. The material sequenced was naive CD4+ T cells from blood. This CDR3 reads CSAARTEAFF. The CDR3, as DNA: TGCAGTGCTGCCCGGACAGAAGCTTTCTTT.